These 16 T cell receptor beta chains originate from one sample sequenced in a study of blood T cell repertoires in COVID-19. Clones were read by immunoSEQ multiplex PCR, and TCRdb kept only the in-frame ones, dropping some. The table lists about 14,000 clones, around three quarters of them singletons. The source material was peripheral blood. The receptors originated from a man between 65 and 85 years old with acute or convalescent COVID-19.

CDR3 residues: CASSPAGRHQPQHF. The CDR3 DNA reads as TGTGCCAGCAGCCCGGCGGGGAGGCATCAGCCCCAGCATTTT. This rearrangement joins TRBV11-2 to TRBJ1-5; no firm D call. The CDR3 covers 14 residues. In germline, CDR1 is SGHAT, CDR2 FQNNGV. V was clipped by 5 bases and J by 5 bases, with 13 bases between them. Full variable domain (outside the CDR3, taken from reference TRBV11-2 and TRBJ1-5): EAGVAQSPRYKIIEKRQSVAFWCNPISGHATLYWYQQILGQGPKLLIQFQNNGVVDDSQLPKDRFSAERLKGVDSTLKIQPAKLEDSAVYLCASSPAGRHQPQHFGDGTRLSIL.

The chain has TRBV10-3 and TRBJ1-2; D might be TRBD1 (5 bases). This CDR3 contains 13 residues. The V end was cut by 4 bases, the J end by 8 bases, with 14 bases between. Germline CDR1 reads ENHRY; CDR2 reads SYGVKD. CDR3 residues: CAISATRDSGYTF. The CDR3 nucleotides read TGTGCCATCAGTGCGACCAGGGATAGCGGCTACACCTTC.

This clone was counted only a few times. The CDR3 DNA is TGTGCCAGCAGACCAGGTTTGTTGAGCAATCAGCCCCAGCATTTT. It codes for CASRPGLLSNQPQHF. V is TRBV7-8 and J is TRBJ1-5; D gene ambiguous. Trimming removed 6 bases at V and 1 base at J, with 13 bases between. Germline V CDR1 and CDR2: SGHVS, FQNEAQ. CDR3 length equals 15 residues.

This clone was picked up a small number of times. The rearrangement links TRBV5-4 to TRBJ1-1, with no clear D. Germline CDR1 and CDR2: SGHNT and YYREEE (reference sequence). Trimming shortened V by 3 bases and J by 10 bases, and 13 bases separated the two germline ends. The CDR3 extends over 12 amino acids. CDR3 in amino acids: CASSSARNRAFF. The CDR3 DNA reads TGTGCCAGCAGCTCCGCGCGCAACAGAGCTTTCTTT.

The J gene is TRBJ1-3, the V gene TRBV7-2; D gene unclear. This CDR3 has 16 amino acids. Between the trimmed V and J ends, which lost 3 bases and 0 bases, there was a span of 12 bases. Germline values: CDR1 SGHTA, CDR2 FQGNSA. CDR3: CASSFQGRSSGNTIYF. As DNA, the CDR3 is TGTGCCAGCAGCTTTCAAGGCCGGAGCTCTGGAAACACCATATATTTT.

The chain employs TRBV7-3 and TRBJ2-1; no definite D call. CDR1 and CDR2 from the germline V gene are SGHTA and FQGTGA. This CDR3 is 15 amino acids long. V was clipped by 0 bases and J by 4 bases, with 10 bases between them. CDR3 DNA: TGTGCCAGCAGCTTAACGTTTGCCACATACAATGAGCAGTTCTTC. Translated: CASSLTFATYNEQFF.

This clone turned up a few times. This chain connects TRBV4-3 to TRBJ1-4; weak D call: TRBD1 (5 bases). Germline lookup yields CDR1 LGHNA and CDR2 YSLEER. Trimming removed 1 base at V and 6 bases at J, with 15 bases between. CDR3 length: 16 amino acids. The CDR3 DNA follows: TGCGCCAGCAGCCAAGGTGACGGGGGAGGGCATGAAAAACTGTTTTTT. Translation: CASSQGDGGGHEKLFF.

This clone was seen only a few times. The chain uses TRBV10-2 and TRBJ1-4; 8 positions agree with TRBD1. Germline lookup yields CDR1 WSHSY and CDR2 SAAADI. The CDR3 has 14 amino acids. V dropped 4 bases and J dropped 3; count of bases not matched to a gene: 1. CDR3 nucleotide sequence: TGCGCCAGCAGTGTACAGGGGGCTAATGAAAAACTGTTTTTT. Encoded protein: CASSVQGANEKLFF.

The V call is TRBV15, the J call TRBJ2-7; TRBD2 matches at 9 bases. The CDR3 runs to 18 residues. The V gene's germline CDR1 is LNHNV and CDR2 YYDKDF (reference sequence). The V segment lost 0 bases and the J segment 6 bases; nucleotides outside the gene matches: 15. CDR3 bases: TGTGCCACCAGCAGAGATTCCAATACCGGGACTAGCTCCATCGAGCAGTACTTC. It encodes CATSRDSNTGTSSIEQYF.

The gene calls are TRBV3-1 (or the pseudogene TRBV3-2) and TRBJ1-3; TRBD1 matches 10 bases. The CDR3 contains 15 residues. Trimming cost V 4 bases and J 7 bases; bases outside gene matches: 7. Germline values: CDR1 LGHDT, CDR2 YNNKEL (reference sequence). CDR3 DNA sequence: TGTGCCAGCAGCCCCGGGACAGGGGCTTCGAACACCATATATTTT. Encoded protein: CASSPGTGASNTIYF.

This clone was observed a handful of times. The chain recombines TRBV5-1 with TRBJ1-5; D gene uncertain. CDR1 SGHRS and CDR2 YFSETQ come from the germline V gene. This CDR3 is 14 amino acids long. With 3 bases removed from V and 3 bases from J, the gap between germline ends came to 10 bases. This CDR3 reads CASSSPIVNQPQHF. The CDR3 region has the DNA TGCGCCAGCAGCTCCCCTATAGTCAATCAGCCCCAGCATTTT.

The chain recombines TRBV4-2 with TRBJ1-1; the match to TRBD1 covers 12 bases. Germline loops: CDR1 LGHNA, CDR2 YNFKEQ. This CDR3 spans 18 amino acids. The J segment lost 5 bases and the V segment lost 0 bases, leaving 10 bases of the junction unmatched. The CDR3 DNA is TGTGCCAGCAGCCAAGATCATCAGGGACAGGGGGCGAGGACTGAAGCTTTCTTT. Translating gives CASSQDHQGQGARTEAFF.

The genes are TRBV19 and TRBJ1-1; the match to TRBD1 covers 8 bases. Germline V gene sequence: CDR1 LNHDA, CDR2 SQIVND (reference sequence). This CDR3 spans 14 amino acids. J lost 5 bases, V lost 5 bases, and 7 bases had no gene match. The DNA of the CDR3 is TGTGCCAGTAGTGATACAGGGGGGAGGACTGAAGCTTTCTTT. Amino acids: CASSDTGGRTEAFF.

In its sample, this clone is medium-sized (0.01 to 0.1%). The genes are TRBV4-1 and TRBJ1-2; a weak D match, TRBD1 (6 bases). V lost 1 base to trimming and J lost 4 bases, with 10 bases between them. Germline V gene data show CDR1 as MGHRA and CDR2 as YSYEKL. CDR3 length: 14 residues. The CDR3 protein is CASSQVMDSYGYTF. CDR3 in DNA: TGCGCCAGCAGCCAAGTAATGGACAGCTATGGCTACACCTTC.

The V gene is TRBV9, the J gene TRBJ1-5, with D perhaps TRBD1 (6 bases). This CDR3 contains 13 residues. The V and J ends lost 0 bases and 7 bases respectively, with 8 bases between them. Per the germline V gene, CDR1 is SGDLS and CDR2 is YYNGEE. This CDR3 is CASSVDQGQPQHF. The DNA for the CDR3 is TGTGCCAGCAGCGTAGACCAGGGGCAGCCCCAGCATTTT.

In DNA form, the CDR3 reads TGTGCCAGCAGCTCCAGGGGGCCAGATACGCAGTATTTT. This sequence encodes CASSSRGPDTQYF. The chain joins TRBV7-9 to TRBJ2-3; 8 bases fit TRBD1. The CDR3 length is 13 residues. After removal of 4 bases from V and 4 bases from J, the junction contained 1 base not matched to a gene. Germline lookup yields CDR1 SEHNR and CDR2 FQNEAQ (reference sequence).